This paragraph covers one TCR beta chain sequence. What it binds is not known. The PCR employed 60 Vbeta primers together with 13 Jbeta primers. TCRdb's table, derived via immunoSEQ multiplex PCR, lists solely in-frame clones and lacks some. The data contain 150,000 or so clones, approximately 80% of them singletons. Healthy bone marrow donors made up the donors. This entry is derived from a study of cytomegalovirus exposure and HLA in healthy donors. Notes on the study in general: Confirmation in vitro established that a few CMV-associated chains were specific for CMV antigens.

V shed 0 bases, J shed 1 base, and the junction held 9 bases outside the gene matches. The CDR3 totals 19 residues. Germline V CDR1 and CDR2: SGHTA, FQGNSA. Input material: PBMCs. The chain carries TRBV7-2 and TRBJ2-7; TRBD2 agrees at 13 bases. This TCR was sampled from a male donor in good health and CMV-seronegative. DNA of the CDR3: TGTGCCAGCAGCTTAGCGCTAACTAGCGGGAGGGCCGGGTCCTACGAGCAGTACTTC. The encoded protein is CASSLALTSGRAGSYEQYF.